The clone carrying this T cell receptor (beta chain) was recorded a few times. Its antigen remains unknown. The length of the CDR3 is 15 residues. V trimming: 0 bases; J trimming: 3 bases; junction bases outside the gene matches: 5. CDR1 is SEHNR, CDR2 FQNEAQ, per germline (reference sequence). Researchers attached unique molecular identifiers to individual cDNA molecules. One entry per CDR3 protein, called by TCRdb with MiXCR from the 5' RACE reads. This table holds 70,000 to 85,000 distinct CDR3 sequences, less than 15% found once. These data originate in a study of early T cells in non-severe SARS-CoV-2 infection. General study findings and limits: Anti-spike CD8 specificities were favored by VDJdb matching, whose results missed private and CD4 specificities.

V usage is TRBV7-9 and J usage is TRBJ2-7, with TRBD1 matching 7 bases. The clonotype was recovered from an adult who was a healthcare worker with PCR-confirmed SARS-CoV-2 infection or an uninfected control (not recorded which). Sequencing input: whole blood. The CDR3 spells CASSLAQGRDYEQYF. The CDR3 DNA is TGTGCCAGCAGCTTAGCACAGGGGAGAGACTACGAGCAGTACTTC.